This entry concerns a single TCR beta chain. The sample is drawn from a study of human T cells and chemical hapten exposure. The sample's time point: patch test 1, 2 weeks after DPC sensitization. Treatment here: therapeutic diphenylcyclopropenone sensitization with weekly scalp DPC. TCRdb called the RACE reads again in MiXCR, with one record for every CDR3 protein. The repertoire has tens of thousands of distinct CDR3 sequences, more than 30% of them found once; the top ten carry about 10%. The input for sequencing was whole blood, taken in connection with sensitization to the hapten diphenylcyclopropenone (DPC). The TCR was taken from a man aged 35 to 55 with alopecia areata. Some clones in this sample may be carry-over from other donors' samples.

The CDR3 DNA is TGTGCCAGCAGCGTAGAATGGAGCTCCTACGAGCAGTACTTC. Protein sequence: CASSVEWSSYEQYF. The V and J genes are TRBV9 and TRBJ2-7, with no clear D. The CDR3 totals 14 residues. Trimming stripped 0 bases from V and 0 bases from J, with 7 bases between. Looked up from germline, CDR1 is SGDLS and CDR2 is YYNGEE. The full variable domain, rest sourced from reference TRBV9 and TRBJ2-7, is DSGVTQTPKHLITATGQRVTLRCSPRSGDLSVYWYQQSLDQGLQFLIQYYNGEERAKGNILERFSAQQFPDLHSELNLSSLELGDSALYFCASSVEWSSYEQYFGPGTRLTVT.